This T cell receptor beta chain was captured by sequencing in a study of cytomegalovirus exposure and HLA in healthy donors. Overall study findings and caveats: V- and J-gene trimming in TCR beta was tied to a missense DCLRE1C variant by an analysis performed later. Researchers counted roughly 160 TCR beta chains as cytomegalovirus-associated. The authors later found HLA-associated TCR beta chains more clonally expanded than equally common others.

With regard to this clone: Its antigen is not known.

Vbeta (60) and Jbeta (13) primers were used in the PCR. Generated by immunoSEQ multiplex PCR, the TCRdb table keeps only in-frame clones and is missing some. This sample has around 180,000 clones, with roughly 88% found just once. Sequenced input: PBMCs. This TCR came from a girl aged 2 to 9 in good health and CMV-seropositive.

The CDR3 spells CASSLDRRAYEQYF. CDR3 nucleotides: TGCGCCAGCAGCTTGGACAGGAGAGCCTACGAGCAGTACTTC. The V and J genes are TRBV5-1 and TRBJ2-7; possibly TRBD1 for D (5 bases). This CDR3 contains 14 residues. Trimming removed 0 bases from V and 2 bases from J, with 9 bases in between. Looked up from germline, CDR1 is SGHRS and CDR2 is YFSETQ.